This T cell receptor (beta chain) originates from a study of a mutant IDH1 vaccine in newly diagnosed glioma. Across the whole study: Patients were started on vaccination 4-6 weeks after radiotherapy alone, or with temozolomide cycles. Before enrollment, patients got radiotherapy alone, temozolomide alone, or mostly the combination.

Details on this clone: The antigen is not known.

Trimming took 8 bases from V and 3 from J, leaving 16 bases between them. Germline lookup yields CDR1 WNHNN and CDR2 SYGVQD (reference sequence). The CDR3 loop spans 15 amino acids. Only in-frame clones appear in the TCRdb table, and some are missing; sequencing was by immunoSEQ multiplex PCR. Here the sample spans more than 25,000 clones, around three quarters being singletons. This sample's time point: week 35, safety follow-up. One vaccine dose held 300 ug of mutant IDH1 20-mer peptide and came with topical imiquimod. The vaccination schedule gave patients eight doses in weeks 1, 3, 5, 7, 11, 15, 19 and 23.

Sequenced here: PBMCs, sampled from a glioma patient whose treatment included an IDH1 peptide vaccine. The chain carries TRBV10-1 and TRBJ1-4; no clear D gene. The sequence was collected from a woman under 40 with glioma. Some clones in this sample may be carry-over from other donors' samples. Written as DNA, the CDR3 is TGCGCCAGCTCTATCACGCGTACGGCTAATGAAAAACTGTTTTTT. Translating gives CASSITRTANEKLFF.